These T cell receptor beta chains were read from a single sample in a study of breast tumors, draining lymph nodes, adjacent tissues. MiXCR, run by TCRdb on the multiplex PCR reads, gives a single entry per CDR3 protein. The table shows about 230,000 distinct CDR3 sequences, with about 30% occurring only once. The sequenced material came from axillary lymph node tissue. The receptors derive from a female donor with breast cancer. Some clones in this sample may be carry-over from other donors' samples. Each CDR3 is given with its conserved first and last residue. D genes are given only for firm matches. Some rows have no size entry. The others give once, few or many, or a class for an expanded clone.

CDR3	DNA	V	J	size	length	D
CASSIGGAGSSYEQYF	TGTGCCAGCAGTATCGGGGGAGCGGGCAGCTCCTACGAGCAGTACTTC	TRBV27	TRBJ2-7	many	16	NA
CSASPAASEPYF	TGCAGTGCTAGCCCGGCGGCCTCGGAGCCGTACTTC	TRBV20-1	TRBJ2-7	NA	12	NA
CASSLGRGTYNERFF	TGTGCCAGCAGCCTGGGGCGGGGGACTTACAATGAGCGGTTCTTC	TRBV14	TRBJ2-1	NA	15	TRBD2
CASSWRGQGILGSNQPQHF	TGTGCCAGCAGTTGGAGGGGACAGGGGATATTGGGTAGCAATCAGCCCCAGCATTTT	TRBV12-3/TRBV12-4	TRBJ1-5	many	19	TRBD1
CASRTQGSGNTIYF	TGTGCCAGCAGAACTCAGGGCTCGGGAAACACCATATATTTT	TRBV13	TRBJ1-3	many	14	NA
CASSLAWYEQYF	TGTGCCAGCAGCTTAGCATGGTATGAGCAGTATTTT	TRBV7-9	TRBJ2-3	NA	12	NA
CASSLDGQAFVQGYTF	TGCGCCAGCAGCTTGGACGGACAGGCTTTCGTCCAGGGCTACACCTTC	TRBV5-1	TRBJ1-2	few	16	TRBD1
CSARDWAGGPDTQYF	TGCAGTGCTAGAGATTGGGCGGGAGGGCCAGATACGCAGTATTTT	TRBV20-1	TRBJ2-3	NA	15	TRBD2
CSARGSGTVITDTQYF	TGCAGTGCTAGAGGCTCCGGGACAGTTATCACAGATACGCAGTATTTT	TRBV20-1	TRBJ2-3	many	16	TRBD1
CASSDRENTGELFF	TGCGCCAGCAGTGACAGGGAAAACACCGGGGAGCTGTTTTTT	TRBV10-2	TRBJ2-2	many	14	NA
CASKNRDFNEQFF	TGTGCCAGTAAAAACAGGGATTTCAATGAGCAGTTCTTC	TRBV2	TRBJ2-1	few	13	NA
CSAAGQLYNEQFF	TGCAGTGCCGCGGGACAGCTATACAATGAGCAGTTCTTC	TRBV20-1	TRBJ2-1	many	13	NA
CSASLPRGGGADTQYF	TGCAGTGCTAGCTTGCCCAGGGGCGGTGGTGCGGATACGCAGTATTTT	TRBV20-1	TRBJ2-3	NA	16	NA
CASGLTSGASSYNEQFF	TGTGCTAGTGGTTTGACCTCGGGGGCGAGCTCCTACAATGAGCAGTTCTTC	TRBV12-5	TRBJ2-1	many	17	NA
CASRLTGQQPQHF	TGCGCCAGCAGGCTAACAGGGCAGCAGCCCCAGCATTTT	TRBV5-1	TRBJ1-5	NA	13	NA
CASSPVSDTQYF	TGTGCCAGCTCACCAGTGTCAGATACGCAGTATTTT	TRBV18	TRBJ2-3	many	12	NA
CASSGVTTGSLETQYF	TGTGCCAGCAGCGGGGTAACTACCGGGAGTCTGGAGACCCAGTACTTC	TRBV5-5	TRBJ2-5	few	16	NA
CASSVGGAGEAFF	TGTGCCAGCAGCGTAGGGGGGGCTGGTGAAGCTTTCTTT	TRBV9	TRBJ1-1	NA	13	NA